This T cell receptor beta chain was observed in a study of T cells after yellow fever vaccination. TCRdb reanalysed the 5' RACE reads using MiXCR and keeps one entry per CDR3 protein. The repertoire holds 12,000 or so distinct CDR3 sequences, with about 5% as singletons. The CDR3 extends over 15 amino acids. From germline, CDR1 is LGHNA and CDR2 YNFKEQ. Trimming cost V 0 bases and J 4 bases, with 12 bases left between them. There are many counts of this clonotype. Source: PBMCs, either bulk or a sorted T-cell subset (CD4+, CD8+, memory, or dextramer-sorted; not recorded which), taken on the day of the yellow fever booster vaccination. The TCR originated in a man aged 25-40 years who received the YFV17D yellow fever vaccine. The V and J genes are TRBV4-2 and TRBJ1-2; D not certain. CDR3 coding DNA: TGTGCCAGCAGCCAAGAGTACAAGCTAGGCTATGGCTACACCTTC. Encoded protein: CASSQEYKLGYGYTF.